This record looks at one T cell receptor (beta chain) sequence and its context. Only a few counts were recorded for this clonotype. Its antigen is still unknown. The record has no base qualities; no much larger clone is one base away. The sample belongs to a study of CD8 T cells in ankylosing spondylitis (TCRdb year 2017). Turning to the overall study: The study profiled T cell receptor beta repertoires in healthy donors and ankylosing spondylitis patients to find disease-linked TCR variants. Peripheral blood samples were taken, and synovial fluid was additionally collected from ankylosing spondylitis patients. In total, the full study cohort was made up of nearly 110 healthy donors and 25 ankylosing spondylitis patients.

Data came from an Illumina HiSeq 2500. TCR beta libraries were prepared by quantitative 5'-RACE with molecular barcodes. The original methods were these. To identify disease-linked TCR variants, a new computational method was used, one built on a probabilistic model of VDJ rearrangement. TCRdb redid the processing of the public reads, applying fastp at Q25 and MiXCR, and retained in-frame beta chains. When rows share a CDR3 protein, they turn into one entry using the most common DNA and genes. None of the V and J calls come from the authors' own analysis; TCRdb made them. The sample records about 220,000 distinct CDR3 sequences, roughly 18% of which are singletons. Approximately 46% of the sample rests with the top ten. A distance of 11 bases separates the germline ends of V and J, which lose 0 bases and 2 bases respectively. Counted from cysteine to phenylalanine, this CDR3 has 16 amino acids. Kept here is only the CDR3 DNA, which spans 48 bases and is read in frame from base 1. In the germline V gene, CDR1 corresponds to SGHNT and CDR2 to YENEEA.

What the research found in general, with its limitations: Significant enrichment of the disease-linked clones was reported in matched synovial fluid samples from ankylosing spondylitis patients. Some motif variants had previously been reported in the synovial fluid and blood of reactive arthritis patients, which suggests shared mechanisms of disease initiation. A TCR beta motif of fewer than 10 highly homologous amino acid variants appeared characteristic of blood from ankylosing spondylitis patients. A CD8+ phenotype was shown by the disease-linked clones, which were found at relatively low frequencies in peripheral blood.

Sequencing used blood, either unsorted or a sorted T cell fraction (not recorded which). This clonotype was sampled from a male donor with ankylosing spondylitis. The chain couples TRBV11-3 to TRBJ2-1, with a tentative D gene TRBD2 over 5 matching bases. The DNA sequence is given as TGTGCCAGCAGCTTAGACCGAGGGCCCCCCTACAATGAGCAGTTCTTC. It codes for CASSLDRGPPYNEQFF.